The clone carrying this T cell receptor beta chain was found once. The table came from immunoSEQ multiplex PCR; TCRdb's copy has only in-frame clones and leaves some out. The sample lists about 110,000 clones, roughly 79% occurring once. With V trimmed by 10 bases and J by 5 bases, 7 bases remained unmatched. The CDR3 extends over 13 amino acids. From germline, CDR1 is WNHNN and CDR2 SYGVQD (reference sequence). These data belong to a study of control samples from healthy donors and cancer patients. The chain recombines TRBV10-1 with TRBJ2-1; 8 nucleotides align to TRBD2. The sequenced material came from blood. This clonotype was sampled from a man younger than 35 in good health. This CDR3 reads CANKRGLDNEQFF. The CDR3 DNA reads as TGCGCCAACAAGCGGGGGTTAGACAATGAGCAGTTCTTC.